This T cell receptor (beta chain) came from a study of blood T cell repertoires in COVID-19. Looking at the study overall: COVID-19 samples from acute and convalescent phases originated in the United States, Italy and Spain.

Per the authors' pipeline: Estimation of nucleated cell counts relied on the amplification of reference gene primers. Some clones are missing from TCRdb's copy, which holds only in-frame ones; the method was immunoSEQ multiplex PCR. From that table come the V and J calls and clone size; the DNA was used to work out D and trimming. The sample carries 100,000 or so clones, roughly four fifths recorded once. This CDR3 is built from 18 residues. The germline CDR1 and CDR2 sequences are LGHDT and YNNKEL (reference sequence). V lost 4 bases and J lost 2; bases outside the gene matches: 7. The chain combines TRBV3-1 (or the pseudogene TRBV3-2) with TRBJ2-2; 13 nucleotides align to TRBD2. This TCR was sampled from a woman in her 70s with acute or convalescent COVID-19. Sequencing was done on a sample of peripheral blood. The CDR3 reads CASSPWTSGGANTGELFF. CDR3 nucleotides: TGTGCCAGCAGCCCCTGGACTAGCGGGGGCGCCAACACCGGGGAGCTGTTTTTT.